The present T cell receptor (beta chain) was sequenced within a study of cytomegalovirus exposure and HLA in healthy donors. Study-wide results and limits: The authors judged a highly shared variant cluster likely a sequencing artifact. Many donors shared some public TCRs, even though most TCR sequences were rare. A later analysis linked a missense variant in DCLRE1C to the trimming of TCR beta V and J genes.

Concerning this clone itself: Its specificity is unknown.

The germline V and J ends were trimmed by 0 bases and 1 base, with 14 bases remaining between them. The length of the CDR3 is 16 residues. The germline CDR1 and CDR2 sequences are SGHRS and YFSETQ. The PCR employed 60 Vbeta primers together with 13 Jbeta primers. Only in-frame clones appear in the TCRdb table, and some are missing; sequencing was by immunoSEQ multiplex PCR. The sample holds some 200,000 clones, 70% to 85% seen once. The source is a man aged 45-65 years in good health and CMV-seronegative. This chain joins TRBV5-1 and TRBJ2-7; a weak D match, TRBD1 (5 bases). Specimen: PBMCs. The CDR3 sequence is CASSLGMGQLSYEQYF. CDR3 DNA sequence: TGCGCCAGCAGCTTGGGTATGGGGCAGTTGTCCTACGAGCAGTACTTC.